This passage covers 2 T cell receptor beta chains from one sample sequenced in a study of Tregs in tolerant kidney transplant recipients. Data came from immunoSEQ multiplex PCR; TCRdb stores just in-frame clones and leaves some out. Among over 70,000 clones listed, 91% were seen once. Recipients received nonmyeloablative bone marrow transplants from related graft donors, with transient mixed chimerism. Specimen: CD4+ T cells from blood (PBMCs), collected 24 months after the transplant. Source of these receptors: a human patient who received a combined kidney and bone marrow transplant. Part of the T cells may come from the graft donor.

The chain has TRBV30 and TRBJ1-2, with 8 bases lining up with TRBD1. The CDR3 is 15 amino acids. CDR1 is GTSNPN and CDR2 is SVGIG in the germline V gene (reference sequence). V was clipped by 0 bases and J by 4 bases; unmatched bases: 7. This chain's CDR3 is CAWSVQGGTSYGYTF. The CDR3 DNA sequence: TGTGCCTGGAGTGTACAGGGGGGGACTTCCTATGGCTACACCTTC.

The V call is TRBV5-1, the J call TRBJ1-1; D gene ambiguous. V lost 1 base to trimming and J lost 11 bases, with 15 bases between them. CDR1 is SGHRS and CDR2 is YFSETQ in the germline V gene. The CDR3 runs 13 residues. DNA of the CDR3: TGCGCCAGCAGCTTGCCGGACGTCGGGAGGGCTTTCTTT. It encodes CASSLPDVGRAFF.